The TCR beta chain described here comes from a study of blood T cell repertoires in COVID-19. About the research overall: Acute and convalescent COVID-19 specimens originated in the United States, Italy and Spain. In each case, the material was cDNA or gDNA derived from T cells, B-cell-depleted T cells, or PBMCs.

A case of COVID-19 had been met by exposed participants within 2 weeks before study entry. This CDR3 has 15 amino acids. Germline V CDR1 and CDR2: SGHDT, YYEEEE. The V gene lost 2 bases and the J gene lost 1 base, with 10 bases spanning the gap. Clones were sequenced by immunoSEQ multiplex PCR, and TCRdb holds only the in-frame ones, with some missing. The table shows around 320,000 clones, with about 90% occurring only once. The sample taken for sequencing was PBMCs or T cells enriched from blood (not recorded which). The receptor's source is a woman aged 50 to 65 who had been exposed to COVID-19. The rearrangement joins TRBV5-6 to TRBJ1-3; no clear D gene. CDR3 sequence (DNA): TGTGCCAGCAGCTTTACACAACCATCTGGAAACACCATATATTTT. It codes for CASSFTQPSGNTIYF.